The 6 T cell receptor beta chains reported below all come from one sample, sequenced in a study of blood T cells in healthy people across ages. A sample-barcoded 5' primer and a J-beta primer mix were used in a second PCR of roughly 7 to 12 cycles. TCRdb recomputed calls from the 5' RACE reads with MiXCR, one row per CDR3 protein. This sample carries approximately 580,000 distinct CDR3 sequences, 20% to 30% of them seen once, and the ten largest clones take just over 8.5%. These sequences were also reported in another study, on T cells of mothers and their children.

Sequencing was carried out using blood. Receptors were obtained from a boy younger than 18 in good health.

This clonotype was detected only once. At one of its ends the junction is not consistent with the germline gene, which may arise from a read error. The gene calls are TRBV7-3 and TRBJ1-2, with unresolved D. Germline loops: CDR1 SGHTA, CDR2 FQGTGA. The CDR3 sequence is 16 residues long. The CDR3 DNA reads as TGTGCCAGCAGCCCGCTTAGTGGGCCCGGAGGGCATGGCCACACCTTC. The encoded protein is CASSPLSGPGGHGHTF.

The chain has TRBV20-1 and TRBJ1-3, with D uncertain. V gave up 0 bases and J gave up 0 bases, with 15 bases separating them. The germline V gene has CDR1 DFQATT and CDR2 SNEGSKA (reference sequence). This CDR3 comprises 17 residues. The CDR3 DNA reads as TGCAGTGCTAGAGATCTTAACAGAGTACGCTCTGGAAACACCATATATTTT. Translation gives CSARDLNRVRSGNTIYF.

The gene calls are TRBV5-1 and TRBJ2-7; 8 bases fit TRBD2. V was clipped by 1 base and J by 3 bases; unmatched bases: 12. This CDR3 has 17 residues. Germline V lookup: CDR1 SGHRS, CDR2 YFSETQ. DNA for the CDR3: TGCGCCAGCAGCTTGTTTATTGGTGGACTAGCTTACTACGAGCAGTACTTC. Amino acid sequence: CASSLFIGGLAYYEQYF.

This chain links TRBV18 with TRBJ1-5, with TRBD1 matching 11 bases. CDR1 is KGHSH and CDR2 is LQKENI in the germline V gene. The length of the CDR3 is 17 residues. Trimming removed 0 bases from V and 1 base from J; junction bases left unmatched: 2. CDR3 sequence reads: CASSPPGTGGSNQPQHF. DNA of the CDR3: TGTGCCAGCTCACCACCCGGGACAGGGGGAAGCAATCAGCCCCAGCATTTT.

This chain uses TRBV29-1 with TRBJ2-5, with D unresolved. Deletions cut 6 bases from V and 4 bases from J, with 6 bases between. Per germline, CDR1 SQVTM and CDR2 ANQGSEA. This CDR3 is built from 10 residues. The CDR3 loop is CSVRRETQYF. Here the CDR3 DNA reads TGCAGCGTGCGTCGAGAGACCCAGTACTTC.

This clonotype was picked up a small number of times. The chain is built from TRBV20-1 and TRBJ2-5, with D possibly TRBD2 on 5 matching bases. The V gene's germline CDR1 is DFQATT and CDR2 SNEGSKA (reference sequence). The CDR3 has 15 amino acids. The V end was cut by 3 bases, the J end by 2 bases, with 16 bases between. CDR3 bases: TGCAGTGCTAGCTTACGAGCGGAAATTCAAGAGACCCAGTACTTC. It specifies CSASLRAEIQETQYF.